Shown below are 8 T cell receptor beta chains from a single sample sequenced in a study of shared clonotypes between healthy human individuals. The assay was immunoSEQ multiplex PCR, and TCRdb's table has in-frame clones only and misses some. The profile shows around 2.5 million clones, 80% to 95% of them singletons. The material sequenced was naive CD4+ T cells from PBMCs. Noted subset: CD45RA+ positively selected. The receptors here all came from a man between 18 and 35 years old in good health. Some clones in this sample may be carry-over from other donors' samples.

CDR3 sequence reads: CASSLEGIETTQYF. The CDR3 region has the DNA TGTGCCAGCAGCTTAGAGGGGATAGAGACGACCCAGTACTTC. The chain carries TRBV7-2 and TRBJ2-5, with D possibly being TRBD1 (5 bases). Germline CDR1 and CDR2: SGHTA and FQGNSA. The germline V and J ends were trimmed by 1 base and 7 bases, with 13 bases remaining between them. The CDR3 sequence is 14 residues long.

V and J are TRBV9 and TRBJ2-2; D unclear. The CDR3 loop spans 17 amino acids. Trimming removed 7 bases from V and 1 base from J, with 20 bases in between. CDR1 is SGDLS, CDR2 YYNGEE, per germline. CDR3 bases: TGTGCCAGCGGGAAGGGTAGCCCGATGGAGAACACCGGGGAGCTGTTTTTT. It yields the protein CASGKGSPMENTGELFF.

The chain links TRBV5-1 to TRBJ1-2; D perhaps matches TRBD1 (5 bases). CDR1 and CDR2 from the germline V gene are SGHRS and YFSETQ. This CDR3 is 16 amino acids long. With 0 bases removed from V and 2 bases from J, the gap between germline ends came to 14 bases. The CDR3 DNA reads TGCGCCAGCAGCTTGGATTTTGGGACTCGGAACTATGGCTACACCTTC. Its translation is CASSLDFGTRNYGYTF.

The V and J genes are TRBV5-6 and TRBJ1-4; D gene ambiguous. V dropped 4 bases and J dropped 0 bases, with 10 bases sitting between them. Germline CDR1 reads SGHDT; CDR2 reads YYEEEE. The CDR3 consists of 15 residues. CDR3 coding DNA: TGTGCCAGCAGCCGTTACAGTACAACTAATGAAAAACTGTTTTTT. Translation gives CASSRYSTTNEKLFF. Full variable domain (remainder filled in from reference TRBV5-6 and TRBJ1-4): DAGVTQSPTHLIKTRGQQVTLRCSPKSGHDTVSWYQQALGQGPQFIFQYYEEEERQRGNFPDRFSGHQFPNYSSELNVNALLLGDSALYLCASSRYSTTNEKLFFGSGTQLSVL.

This sequence joins TRBV2 and TRBJ1-2; 11 positions match TRBD1. This CDR3 region has 14 residues. From germline, CDR1 is SNHLY and CDR2 FYNNEI. V lost 6 bases and J lost 7; bases outside the gene matches: 7. The CDR3 DNA sequence: TGTGCCAGCAGGAAAGTGGGACAGGGGGGTGGCTACACCTTC. This codes for CASRKVGQGGGYTF. Full variable domain (outside the CDR3, taken from reference TRBV2 and TRBJ1-2): EPEVTQTPSHQVTQMGQEVILRCVPISNHLYFYWYRQILGQKVEFLVSFYNNEISEKSEIFDDQFSVERPDGSNFTLKIRSTKLEDSAMYFCASRKVGQGGGYTFGSGTRLTVV.

Comments on this clone: At one of its ends the junction is not consistent with the germline gene, which may arise from a read error. Other nucleotide sequences in the sample specify the same CDR3. The genes are TRBV7-3 and TRBJ1-2; D may be TRBD1 (5 bases). Germline CDR1 is SGHTA and CDR2 is FQGTGA. The CDR3 runs 13 residues. Here the CDR3 DNA reads TGCGCCAGCAGCTTAGACAGATTCGATGGCTACACCTTC. Amino acids: CASSLDRFDGYTF. Full variable domain (rest looked up from reference TRBV7-3 and TRBJ1-2): GAGVSQTPSNKVTEKGKYVELRCDPISGHTALYWYRQSLGQGPEFLIYFQGTGAADDSGLPNDRFFAVRPEGSVSTLKIQRTERGDSAVYLCASSLDRFDGYTFGSGTRLTVV.

This clone was observed a single time. The chain employs TRBV6-1 and TRBJ1-3; TRBD1 aligns across 7 bases. The CDR3 has 14 residues. V shed 8 bases and J 4 bases; nucleotides not matched to a gene: 8. Germline assignment: CDR1 MNHNS and CDR2 SASEGT. This CDR3 is CASLVGGGGNTIYF. The CDR3 region has the DNA TGTGCCAGCCTTGTAGGGGGCGGCGGAAACACCATATATTTT.

The chain uses TRBV19 and TRBJ1-1, with TRBD1 matching over 7 bases. The CDR3 length is 15 residues. The ends lost 5 bases at V and 5 bases at J; junction bases unmatched: 11. Looked up from germline, CDR1 is LNHDA and CDR2 is SQIVND (reference sequence). The CDR3 sequence: CASSAAGTAKTEAFF. In nucleotides, the CDR3 is TGTGCCAGTAGTGCCGCCGGGACAGCCAAGACTGAAGCTTTCTTT. The full variable domain, in which reference TRBV19 and TRBJ1-1 provide the parts outside the CDR3, is DGGITQSPKYLFRKEGQNVTLSCEQNLNHDAMYWYRQDPGQGLRLIYYSQIVNDFQKGDIAEGYSVSREKKESFPLTVTSAQKNPTAFYLCASSAAGTAKTEAFFGQGTRLTVV.